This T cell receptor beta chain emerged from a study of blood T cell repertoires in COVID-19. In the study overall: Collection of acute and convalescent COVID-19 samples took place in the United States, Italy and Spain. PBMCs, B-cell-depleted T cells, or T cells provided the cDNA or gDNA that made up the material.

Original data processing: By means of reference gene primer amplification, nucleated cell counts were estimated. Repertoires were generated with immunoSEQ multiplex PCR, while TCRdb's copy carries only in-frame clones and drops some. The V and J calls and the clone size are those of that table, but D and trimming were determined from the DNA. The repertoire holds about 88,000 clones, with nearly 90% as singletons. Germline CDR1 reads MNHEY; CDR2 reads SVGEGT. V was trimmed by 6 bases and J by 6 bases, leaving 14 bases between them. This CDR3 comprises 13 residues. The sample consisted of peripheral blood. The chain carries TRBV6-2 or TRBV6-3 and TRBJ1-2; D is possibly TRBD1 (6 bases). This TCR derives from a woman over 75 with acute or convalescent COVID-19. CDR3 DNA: TGTGCCAGCAGCCTCCGGGGGGGCAATGGCTACACCTTC. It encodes CASSLRGGNGYTF.